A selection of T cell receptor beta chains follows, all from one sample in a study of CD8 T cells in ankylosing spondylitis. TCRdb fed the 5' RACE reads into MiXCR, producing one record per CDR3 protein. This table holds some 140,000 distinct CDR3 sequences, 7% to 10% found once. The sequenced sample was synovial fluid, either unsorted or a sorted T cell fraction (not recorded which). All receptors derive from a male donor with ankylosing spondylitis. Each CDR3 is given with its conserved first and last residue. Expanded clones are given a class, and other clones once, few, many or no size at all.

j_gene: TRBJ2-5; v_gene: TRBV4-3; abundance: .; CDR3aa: CASSQDFGQQETQYF
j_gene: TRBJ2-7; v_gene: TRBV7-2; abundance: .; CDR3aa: CASSSGRLVEQYF
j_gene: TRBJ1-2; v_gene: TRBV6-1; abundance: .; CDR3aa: CASRSNPGGYTF
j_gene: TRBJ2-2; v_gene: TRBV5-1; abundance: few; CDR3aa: CASSLWDALTSGNTGELFF
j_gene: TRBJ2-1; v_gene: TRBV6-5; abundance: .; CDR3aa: CASSYTGGSYNEQFF
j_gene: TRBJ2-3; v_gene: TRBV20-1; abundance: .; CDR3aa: CSALLPSGSLDTQYF
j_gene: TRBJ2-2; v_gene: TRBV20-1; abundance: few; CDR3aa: CSVRGENTGELFF
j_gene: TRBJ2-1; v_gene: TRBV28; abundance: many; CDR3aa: CAASGTSSYNEQFF
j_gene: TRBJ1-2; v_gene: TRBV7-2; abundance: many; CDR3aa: CASSRSGTGDYGYTF
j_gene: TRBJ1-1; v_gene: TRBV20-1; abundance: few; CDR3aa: CSAFTGYTEAFF
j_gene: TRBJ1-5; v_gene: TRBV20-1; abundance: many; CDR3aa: CSAPKRGQGNQPQHF
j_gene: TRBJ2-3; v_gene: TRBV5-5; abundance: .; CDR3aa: CASSPGLLTDTQYF
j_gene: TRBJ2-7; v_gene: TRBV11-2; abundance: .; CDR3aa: CASSLGQARSYEQYF
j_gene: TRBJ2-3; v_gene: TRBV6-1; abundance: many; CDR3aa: CASSELGYTQYF
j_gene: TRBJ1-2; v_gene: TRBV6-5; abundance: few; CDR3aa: CASSLFPGGQGLYGYTF
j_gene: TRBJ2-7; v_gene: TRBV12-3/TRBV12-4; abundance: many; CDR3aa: CASRKTPAGYEQYF
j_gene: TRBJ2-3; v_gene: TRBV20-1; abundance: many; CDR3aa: CSARDRGGSADTQYF
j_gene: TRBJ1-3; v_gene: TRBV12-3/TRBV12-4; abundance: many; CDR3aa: CASRFTNGNTIYF
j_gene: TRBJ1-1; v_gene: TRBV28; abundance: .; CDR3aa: CASSFGPLNTEAFF
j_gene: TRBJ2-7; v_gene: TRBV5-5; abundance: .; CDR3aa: CAISPESLCYEQYF
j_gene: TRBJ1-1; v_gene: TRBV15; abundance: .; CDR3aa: CATSRLGQTNTEAFF
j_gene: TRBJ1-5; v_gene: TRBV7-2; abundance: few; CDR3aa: CASSRDRDQPQHF
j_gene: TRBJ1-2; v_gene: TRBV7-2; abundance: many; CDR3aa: CASSLVTGNGYTF